This T cell receptor (beta chain) is from a study of blood T cell repertoires in COVID-19 (dated by TCRdb to the early 2020s). Some background on the complete study: Samples from collaborators originated in the United States, Italy and Spain and spanned both the acute and convalescent phases of COVID-19. The material from the prospective study consisted of cDNA or gDNA derived from T cells, B-cell-depleted T cells, or PBMCs. The dataset comprised deeply sampled blood TCRbeta repertoires from subjects exposed to, actively infected with, or recovered from COVID-19. The repertoires were made available in a free public database intended to serve as a resource for research on the immune response to SARS-CoV-2. Samples came from the ongoing ImmuneRACE study (first 160 participants) plus 1,254 subjects from 6 global collaborators. Sample metadata almost always included a de-identified subject ID, COVID-19 status, age in years and sex. Where available, HLA class I and class II types were obtained from metadata supplied by the sample provider rather than from assay-based typing. Beyond this particular receptor, the publication reports: Clinical and demographic metadata were provided uncurated, with the amount varying by source and participant.

TCRbeta CDR3 regions were amplified from genomic DNA by means of the immunoSEQ Assay, a bias-controlled multiplex PCR. The study's own analysis went as follows. The number of nucleated cells in each sample was estimated by amplification of reference gene primers within the assay. To quantify the absolute abundance of each unique TCRbeta CDR3 rearrangement, sequence reads were collapsed and filtered. For each sample, productive Simpson clonality was calculated as the square root of Simpson's diversity index across productive rearrangements. The immuneACCESS repertoire file appears here via TCRdb, limited to in-frame rearrangements. These files lack a portion of the clones; in checked studies, under half of the deficit traces to unresolved V genes, and the cause of the others is not known. V and J calls and clone size are copied from that table; D and trimming were computed from the DNA. The sample includes fewer than 200,000 clones, with 80% observed a single time. Of the sample, approximately 6.9% is held by the ten largest clones.

Whole blood was collected in K2EDTA tubes by collaborating institutions according to the institutions' own protocols. For TCRbeta analysis, collaborators shipped samples as frozen whole blood, isolated PBMCs, or DNA extracted from either of those sample types. Points on this clone: Its target antigen remains unknown. The sample holds no much larger clone one base away, and base qualities are not on file. This CDR3 is also generated by other DNA sequences in the sample.

The sequence was obtained from a man aged 55 to 70 with acute or convalescent COVID-19. Sequences were obtained from peripheral blood.

The CDR3 here reads CASSLTGSGELFF. The DNA sequence follows: TGCGCCAGCAGCCTTACAGGCTCCGGGGAGCTGTTTTTT. The chain is encoded by TRBV5-1 joined to TRBJ2-2; a weak D assignment points to TRBD1 (5 bases agree). Inclusive of the bounding cysteine and phenylalanine, the CDR3 is 13 residues long. The CDR3 DNA has 39 bases and is translated from base 1. V is clipped by 4 bases and J by 6 bases, and the sequence between their germline boundaries is 10 bases long. CDR1 and CDR2 are read off the germline V gene as SGHRS and YFSETQ.